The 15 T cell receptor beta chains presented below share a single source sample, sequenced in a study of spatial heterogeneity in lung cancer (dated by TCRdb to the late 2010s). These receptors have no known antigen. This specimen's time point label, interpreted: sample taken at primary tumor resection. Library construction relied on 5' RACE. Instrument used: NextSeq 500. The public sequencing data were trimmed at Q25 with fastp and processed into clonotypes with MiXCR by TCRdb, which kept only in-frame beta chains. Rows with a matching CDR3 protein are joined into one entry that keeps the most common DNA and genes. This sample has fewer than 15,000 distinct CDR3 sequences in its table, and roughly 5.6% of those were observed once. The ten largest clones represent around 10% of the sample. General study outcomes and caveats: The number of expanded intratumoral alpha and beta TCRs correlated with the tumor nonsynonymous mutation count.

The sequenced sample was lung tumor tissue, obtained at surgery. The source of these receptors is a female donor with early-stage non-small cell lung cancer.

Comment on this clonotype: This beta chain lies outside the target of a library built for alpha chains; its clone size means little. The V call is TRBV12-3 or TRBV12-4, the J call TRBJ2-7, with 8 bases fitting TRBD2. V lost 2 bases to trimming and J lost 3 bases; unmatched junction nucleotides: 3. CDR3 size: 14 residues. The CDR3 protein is CASSLLAGSYEQYF. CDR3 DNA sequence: TGTGCCAGCAGTTTACTAGCGGGCAGCTACGAGCAGTACTTC.

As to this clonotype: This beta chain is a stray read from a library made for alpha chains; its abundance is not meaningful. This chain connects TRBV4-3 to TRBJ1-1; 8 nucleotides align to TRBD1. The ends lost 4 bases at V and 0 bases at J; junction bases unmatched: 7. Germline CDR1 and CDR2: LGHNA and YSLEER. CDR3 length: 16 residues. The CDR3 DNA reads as TGCGCCAGCAGCCCCGGGACAGGTGGGGTGAACACTGAAGCTTTCTTT. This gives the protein CASSPGTGGVNTEAFF.

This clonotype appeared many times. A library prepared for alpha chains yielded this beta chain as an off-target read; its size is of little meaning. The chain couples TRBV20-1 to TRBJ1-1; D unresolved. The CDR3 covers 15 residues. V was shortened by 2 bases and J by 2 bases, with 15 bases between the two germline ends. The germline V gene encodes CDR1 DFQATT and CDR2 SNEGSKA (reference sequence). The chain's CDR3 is CSARNQDFFNTEAFF. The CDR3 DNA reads TGCAGTGCTAGAAACCAGGACTTTTTTAACACTGAAGCTTTCTTT.

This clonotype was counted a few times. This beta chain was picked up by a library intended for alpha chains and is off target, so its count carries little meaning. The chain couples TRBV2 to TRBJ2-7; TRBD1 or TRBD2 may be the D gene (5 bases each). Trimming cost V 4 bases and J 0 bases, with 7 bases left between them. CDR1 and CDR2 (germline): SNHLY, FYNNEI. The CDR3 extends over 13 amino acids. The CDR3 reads CASSGDHSYEQYF. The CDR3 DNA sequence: TGTGCCAGCAGTGGGGACCACTCCTACGAGCAGTACTTC.

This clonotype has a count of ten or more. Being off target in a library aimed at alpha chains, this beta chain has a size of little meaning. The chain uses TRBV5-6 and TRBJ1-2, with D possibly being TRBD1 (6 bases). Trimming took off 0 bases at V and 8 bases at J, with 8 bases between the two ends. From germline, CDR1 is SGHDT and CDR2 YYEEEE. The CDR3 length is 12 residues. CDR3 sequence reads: CASSLAQGGYTF. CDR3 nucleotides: TGTGCCAGCAGCTTGGCACAGGGAGGCTACACCTTC.

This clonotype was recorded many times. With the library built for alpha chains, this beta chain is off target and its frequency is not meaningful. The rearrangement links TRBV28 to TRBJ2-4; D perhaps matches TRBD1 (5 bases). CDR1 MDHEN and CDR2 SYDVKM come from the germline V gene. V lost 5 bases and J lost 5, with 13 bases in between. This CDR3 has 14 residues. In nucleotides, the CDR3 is TGTGCCAGCAGTCAAATTACAGGCCAAAACATTCAGTACTTC. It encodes CASSQITGQNIQYF.

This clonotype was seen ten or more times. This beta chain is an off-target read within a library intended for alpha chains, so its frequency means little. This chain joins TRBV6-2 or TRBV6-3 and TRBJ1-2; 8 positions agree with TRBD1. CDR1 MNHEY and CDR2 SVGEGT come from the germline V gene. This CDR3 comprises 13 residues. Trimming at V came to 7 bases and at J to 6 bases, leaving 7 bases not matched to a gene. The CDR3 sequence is CASITDREHGYTF. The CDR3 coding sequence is TGTGCCAGCATTACGGACAGGGAACATGGCTACACCTTC.

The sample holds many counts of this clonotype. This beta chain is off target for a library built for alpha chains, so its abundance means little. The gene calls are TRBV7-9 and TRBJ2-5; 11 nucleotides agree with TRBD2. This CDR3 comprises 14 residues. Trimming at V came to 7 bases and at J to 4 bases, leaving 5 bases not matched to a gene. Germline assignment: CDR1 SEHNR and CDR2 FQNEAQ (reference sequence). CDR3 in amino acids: CASNLAGGRETQYF. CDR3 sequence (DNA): TGTGCCAGCAATCTAGCGGGGGGAAGAGAGACCCAGTACTTC.

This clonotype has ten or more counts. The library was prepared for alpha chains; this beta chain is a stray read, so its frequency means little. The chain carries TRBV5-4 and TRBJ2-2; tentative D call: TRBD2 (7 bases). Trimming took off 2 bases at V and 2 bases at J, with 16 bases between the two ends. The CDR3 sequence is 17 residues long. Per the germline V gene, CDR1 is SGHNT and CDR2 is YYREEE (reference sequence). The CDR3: CASSFFGGLLNTGELFF. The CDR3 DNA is TGTGCCAGCAGCTTTTTCGGGGGGCTCCTAAACACCGGGGAGCTGTTTTTT.

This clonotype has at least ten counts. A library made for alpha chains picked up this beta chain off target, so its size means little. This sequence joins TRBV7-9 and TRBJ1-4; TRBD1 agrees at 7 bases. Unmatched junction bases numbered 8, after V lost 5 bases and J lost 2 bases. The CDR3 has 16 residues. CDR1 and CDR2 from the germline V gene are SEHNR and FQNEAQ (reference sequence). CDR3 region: CASSELPGQTNEKLFF. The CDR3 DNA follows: TGTGCCAGCAGCGAACTACCGGGACAGACTAATGAAAAACTGTTTTTT.

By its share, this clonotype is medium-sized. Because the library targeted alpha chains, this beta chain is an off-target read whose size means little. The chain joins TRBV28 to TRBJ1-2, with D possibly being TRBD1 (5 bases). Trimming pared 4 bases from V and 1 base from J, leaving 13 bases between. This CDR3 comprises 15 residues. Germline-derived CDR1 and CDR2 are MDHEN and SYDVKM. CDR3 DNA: TGTGCCAGCAGTTCGGGGGGTTATGATAACTATGGCTACACCTTC. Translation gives CASSSGGYDNYGYTF.

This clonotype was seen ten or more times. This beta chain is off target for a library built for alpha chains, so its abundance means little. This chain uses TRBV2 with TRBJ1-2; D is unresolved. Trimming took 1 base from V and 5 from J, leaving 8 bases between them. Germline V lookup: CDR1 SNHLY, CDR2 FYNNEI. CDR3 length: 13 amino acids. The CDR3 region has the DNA TGTGCCAGCAGTGAAGGGCAGTATTATGGCTACACCTTC. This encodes CASSEGQYYGYTF.

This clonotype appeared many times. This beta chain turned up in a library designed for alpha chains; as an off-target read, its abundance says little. CDR3 sequence: CASSFQVSSYEQYF. DNA of the CDR3: TGTGCCAGCAGCTTTCAAGTTAGCTCCTACGAGCAGTACTTC. The J gene is TRBJ2-7, the V gene TRBV5-6; no clear D. The V end was cut by 2 bases, the J end by 0 bases, with 9 bases between. Germline CDR1 SGHDT, CDR2 YYEEEE. CDR3 length: 14 amino acids.

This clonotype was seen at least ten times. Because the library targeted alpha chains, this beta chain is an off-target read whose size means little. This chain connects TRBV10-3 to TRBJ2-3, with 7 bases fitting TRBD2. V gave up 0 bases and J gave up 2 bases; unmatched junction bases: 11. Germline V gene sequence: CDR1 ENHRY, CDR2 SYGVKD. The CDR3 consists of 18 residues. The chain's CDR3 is CAISESIMGLADTDTQYF. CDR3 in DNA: TGTGCCATCAGTGAGTCTATAATGGGGCTAGCGGACACAGATACGCAGTATTTT.

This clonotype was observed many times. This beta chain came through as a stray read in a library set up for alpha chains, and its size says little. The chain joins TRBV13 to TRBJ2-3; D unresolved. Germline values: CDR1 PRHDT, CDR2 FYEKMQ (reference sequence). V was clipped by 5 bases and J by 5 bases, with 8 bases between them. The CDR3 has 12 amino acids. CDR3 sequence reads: CASSLNLDTQYF. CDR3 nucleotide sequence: TGTGCCAGCAGCCTCAACTTAGATACGCAGTATTTT.